This TCR beta chain appears in the sequencing data of a study of immune heterogeneity within non-small cell lung tumors. Study-level information: Squamous cell carcinomas accounted for 4 of the tumors, non-squamous carcinomas for approximately 10, and 1 was not otherwise specified.

The study's findings and limits: Locally, T-cell clonality showed a moderate but significant correlation with tumor mutational burden measured at the same site (R about 0.34). Alongside site-unique high-frequency clones, identical dominant CDR3 beta clonotypes recurred across tumor sites within a patient.

The authors amplified TCR beta CDR3 by multiplex PCR with 32 V and 13 J primers. One entry per CDR3 protein results from TCRdb running MiXCR on the multiplex PCR reads. The sample comprises fewer than 7,000 distinct CDR3 sequences, around 20% of which are singletons, and approximately 15% rests with the top ten. CDR3 length equals 16 residues. Per the germline V gene, CDR1 is DFQATT and CDR2 is SNEGSKA (reference sequence). V was clipped by 5 bases and J by 0 bases; unmatched bases: 10. This clonotype turned up a few times. What it binds is unknown. Template was bulk tumor genomic DNA, approximately 560 ng per sample. During surgery, each primary tumor gave multiple biopsies spaced as far apart as possible. Enrolled patients presented with newly diagnosed, previously untreated non-small cell lung cancer and underwent curative surgery.

This chain uses TRBV20-1 with TRBJ1-5; 7 positions match TRBD1. Sequencing was carried out using lung tumor tissue. The receptor comes from a female donor with non-small cell lung cancer. The CDR3 DNA sequence: TGCAGTGCTTTCACACGGGACAGAGGTAGCAATCAGCCCCAGCATTTT. Residues: CSAFTRDRGSNQPQHF.